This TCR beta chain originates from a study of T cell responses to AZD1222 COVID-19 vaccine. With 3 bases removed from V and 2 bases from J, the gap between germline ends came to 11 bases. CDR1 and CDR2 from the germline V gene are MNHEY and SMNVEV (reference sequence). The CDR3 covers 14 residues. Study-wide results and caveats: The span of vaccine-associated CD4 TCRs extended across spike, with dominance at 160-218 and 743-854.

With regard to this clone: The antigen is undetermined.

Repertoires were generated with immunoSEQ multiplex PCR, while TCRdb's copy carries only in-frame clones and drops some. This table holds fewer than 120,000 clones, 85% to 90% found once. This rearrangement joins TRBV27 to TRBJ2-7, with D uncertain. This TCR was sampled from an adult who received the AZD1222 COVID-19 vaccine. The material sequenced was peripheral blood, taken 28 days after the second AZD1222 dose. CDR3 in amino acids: CASSFSGPTYEQYF. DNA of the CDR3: TGTGCCAGCAGTTTCTCCGGGCCGACCTACGAGCAGTACTTC.